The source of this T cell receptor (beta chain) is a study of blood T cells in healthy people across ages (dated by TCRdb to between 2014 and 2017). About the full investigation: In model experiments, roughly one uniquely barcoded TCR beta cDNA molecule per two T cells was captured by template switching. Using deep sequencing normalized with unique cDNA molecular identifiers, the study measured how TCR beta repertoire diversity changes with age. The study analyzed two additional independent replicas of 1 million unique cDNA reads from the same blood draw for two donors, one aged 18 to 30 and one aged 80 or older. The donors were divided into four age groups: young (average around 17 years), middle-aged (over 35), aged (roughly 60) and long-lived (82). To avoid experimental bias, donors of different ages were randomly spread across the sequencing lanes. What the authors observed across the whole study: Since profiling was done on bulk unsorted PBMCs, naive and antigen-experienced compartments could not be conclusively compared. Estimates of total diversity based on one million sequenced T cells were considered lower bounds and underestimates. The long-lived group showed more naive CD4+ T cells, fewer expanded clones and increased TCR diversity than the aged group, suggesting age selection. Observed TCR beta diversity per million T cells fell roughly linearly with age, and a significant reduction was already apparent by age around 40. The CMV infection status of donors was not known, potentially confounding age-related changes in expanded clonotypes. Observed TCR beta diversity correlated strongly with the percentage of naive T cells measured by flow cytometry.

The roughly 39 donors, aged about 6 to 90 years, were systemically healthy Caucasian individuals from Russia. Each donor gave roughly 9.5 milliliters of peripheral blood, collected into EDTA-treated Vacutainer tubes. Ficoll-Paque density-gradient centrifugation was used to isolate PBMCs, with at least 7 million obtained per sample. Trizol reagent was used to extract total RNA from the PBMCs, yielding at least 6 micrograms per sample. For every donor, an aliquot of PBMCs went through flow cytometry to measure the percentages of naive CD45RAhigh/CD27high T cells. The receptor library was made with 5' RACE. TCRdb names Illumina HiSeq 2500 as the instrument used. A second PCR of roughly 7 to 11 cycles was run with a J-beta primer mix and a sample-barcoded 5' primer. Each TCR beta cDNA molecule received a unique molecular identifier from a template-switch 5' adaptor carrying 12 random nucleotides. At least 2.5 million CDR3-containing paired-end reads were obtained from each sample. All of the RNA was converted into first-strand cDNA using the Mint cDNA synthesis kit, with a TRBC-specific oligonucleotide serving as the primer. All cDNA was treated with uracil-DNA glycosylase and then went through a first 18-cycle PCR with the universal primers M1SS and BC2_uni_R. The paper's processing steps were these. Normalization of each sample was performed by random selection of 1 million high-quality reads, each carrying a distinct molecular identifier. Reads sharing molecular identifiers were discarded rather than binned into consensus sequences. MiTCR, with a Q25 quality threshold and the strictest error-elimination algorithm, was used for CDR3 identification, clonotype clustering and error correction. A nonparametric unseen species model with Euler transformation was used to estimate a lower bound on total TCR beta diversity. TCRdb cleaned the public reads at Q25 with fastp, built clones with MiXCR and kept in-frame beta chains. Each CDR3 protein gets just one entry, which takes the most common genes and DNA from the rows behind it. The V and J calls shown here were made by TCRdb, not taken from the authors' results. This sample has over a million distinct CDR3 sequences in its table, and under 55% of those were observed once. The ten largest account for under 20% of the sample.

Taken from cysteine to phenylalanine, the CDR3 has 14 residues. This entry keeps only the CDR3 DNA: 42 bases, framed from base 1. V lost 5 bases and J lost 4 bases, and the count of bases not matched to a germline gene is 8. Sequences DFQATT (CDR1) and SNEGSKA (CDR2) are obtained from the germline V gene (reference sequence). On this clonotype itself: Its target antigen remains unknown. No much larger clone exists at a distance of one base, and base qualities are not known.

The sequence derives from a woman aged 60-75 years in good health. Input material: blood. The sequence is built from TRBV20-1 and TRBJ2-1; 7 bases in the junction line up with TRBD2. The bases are TGCAGTGCTGTCACTAGCGTTGATTACAATGAGCAGTTCTTC. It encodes CSAVTSVDYNEQFF.